The clone carrying this TCR beta chain was picked up one time. This specimen belongs to a study of shared clonotypes between healthy human individuals. CDR3 length: 15 residues. With V trimmed by 4 bases and J by 3 bases, 5 bases remained unmatched. CDR1 is ENHRY and CDR2 is SYGVKD in the germline V gene. Nashville, Tennessee was home to all donors, who were Caucasian adults. Sequencing was performed with immunoSEQ multiplex PCR; in TCRdb, only in-frame clones are kept and a portion is missing. This sample carries some 2.1 million clones, roughly 94% of them seen once, and the ten largest clones take more than 0.1%.

The sequence derives from a man between 18 and 29 years old in good health. The specimen sequenced was naive CD4+ T cells sorted from blood. The subset: CD45RA+ positively selected. The chain joins TRBV10-3 to TRBJ2-3; 9 bases line up with TRBD2. This CDR3 reads CAISVGTSKTDTQYF. The DNA of the CDR3 is TGTGCCATCAGTGTAGGGACTAGCAAAACAGATACGCAGTATTTT.